This TCR beta chain was sequenced in a study of Graves' ophthalmopathy and Graves' hyperthyroidism. General observations from the study: Appearing in blood as well were most expanded thyroid clonotypes above 0.001 frequency.

This clonotype appeared many times. What it recognizes is unknown. V was trimmed by 2 bases and J by 1 base, leaving 8 bases between them. Germline V gives CDR1 GTSNPN, CDR2 SVGIG (reference sequence). The CDR3 consists of 13 residues. The evidence that diagnosis relied on was clinical symptoms, serum thyroxine, TRAb, thyroid ultrasound and orbital computed tomography. A volume of around 10 ml of fresh peripheral blood supplied the PBMCs. Amplification of the TCR beta CDR3 regions used RNA transcripts (as template). RT-PCR with HTBI primers came first, then second-round multiplex PCR. TCRdb used MiXCR to reprocess the multiplex PCR reads, holding one entry per CDR3 protein. The table includes hundreds of thousands of distinct CDR3 sequences, 22% detected once.

This clonotype originated in a woman under 30 with stable Graves' hyperthyroidism. Some clones in this sample may be carry-over from other donors' samples. V and J are TRBV30 and TRBJ2-5; D remains ambiguous. The specimen was peripheral blood. The CDR3 DNA is TGTGCCTGGAGTAACACTTTCCAAGAGACCCAGTACTTC. Translated, it gives CAWSNTFQETQYF. The variable domain in full, with the rest retrieved from reference TRBV30 and TRBJ2-5, is SQTIHQWPATLVQPVGSPLSLECTVEGTSNPNLYWYRQAAGRGLQLLFYSVGIGQISSEVPQNLSASRPQDRQFILSSKKLLLSDSGFYLCAWSNTFQETQYFGPGTRLLVL.